Listed here are 5 T cell receptor beta chains from one sample, sequenced in a study of T cell changes during pregnancy in multiple sclerosis. This table comes from immunoSEQ multiplex PCR, and its TCRdb copy is limited to in-frame clones, with some not included. The table lists around 42,000 clones, about 90% of them singletons. Sequencing was performed on CD4+ T cells from peripheral blood mononuclear cells, taken after pregnancy. The receptor source for this set is a female donor in good health, enrolled as a control in a pregnancy study.

The V call is TRBV27, the J call TRBJ1-2; 10 positions agree with TRBD1. This CDR3 is 13 amino acids long. In germline, CDR1 is MNHEY, CDR2 SMNVEV (reference sequence). With 6 bases clipped from V and 6 bases from J, the junction kept 4 bases outside the gene matches. The CDR3 DNA follows: TGTGCCAGCAGGAGACAGGGGGCGAATGGCTACACCTTC. Amino acids: CASRRQGANGYTF.

The chain joins TRBV4-1 to TRBJ2-5; 12 bases match TRBD2. This CDR3 has 14 residues. The germline CDR1 and CDR2 sequences are MGHRA and YSYEKL. V gave up 4 bases and J gave up 4 bases; unmatched junction bases: 1. The CDR3 DNA sequence: TGCGCCAGCAGCCGACTAGCGGGAGTAGAGACCCAGTACTTC. Amino acids: CASSRLAGVETQYF.

The J gene is TRBJ2-5, the V gene TRBV4-2; D is possibly TRBD2 (6 bases). The CDR3 has 14 amino acids. CDR1 and CDR2 (germline): LGHNA, YNFKEQ. V was clipped by 0 bases and J by 5 bases, with 10 bases between them. The CDR3 reads CASSQEEGGETQYF. The CDR3 nucleotides are TGTGCCAGCAGCCAAGAGGAGGGCGGGGAGACCCAGTACTTC.

This chain connects TRBV11-3 to TRBJ2-1, with D possibly TRBD2 on 5 matching bases. The CDR3 runs 13 residues. The V and J ends lost 1 base and 9 bases respectively, with 10 bases between them. CDR1 SGHNT and CDR2 YENEEA come from the germline V gene. Written as DNA, the CDR3 is TGTGCCAGCAGCTTAGGCCCTAGCTCTGAGCAGTTCTTC. Translated, it gives CASSLGPSSEQFF. Supplemented by reference TRBV11-3 and TRBJ2-1, the full variable domain reads EAGVVQSPRYKIIEKKQPVAFWCNPISGHNTLYWYLQNLGQGPELLIRYENEEAVDDSQLPKDRFSAERLKGVDSTLKIQPAELGDSAVYLCASSLGPSSEQFFGPGTRLTVL.

This sequence joins TRBV7-6 and TRBJ2-5, with TRBD2 matching 11 bases. V lost 5 bases and J lost 5; bases outside the gene matches: 13. Germline values: CDR1 SGHVS, CDR2 FNYEAQ. The CDR3 length is 17 residues. The CDR3 loop reads CASSPTYTSGRGETQYF. For the CDR3, the DNA is TGTGCCAGCAGCCCTACTTACACTAGCGGGAGAGGTGAGACCCAGTACTTC.